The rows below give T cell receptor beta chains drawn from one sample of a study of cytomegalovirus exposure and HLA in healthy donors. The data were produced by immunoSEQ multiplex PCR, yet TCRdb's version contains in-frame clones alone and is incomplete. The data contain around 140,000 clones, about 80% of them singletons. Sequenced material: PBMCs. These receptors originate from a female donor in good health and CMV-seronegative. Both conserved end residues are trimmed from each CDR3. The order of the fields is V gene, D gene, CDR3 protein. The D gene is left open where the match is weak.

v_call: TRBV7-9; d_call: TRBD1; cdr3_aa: ASSKTGDSGNTIY
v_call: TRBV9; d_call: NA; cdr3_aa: ASSVTRRETQY
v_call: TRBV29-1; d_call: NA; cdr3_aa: SVGISYEQY
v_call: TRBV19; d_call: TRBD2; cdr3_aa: ASSNSGAHQETQY
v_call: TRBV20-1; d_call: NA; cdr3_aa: SASDSEAF
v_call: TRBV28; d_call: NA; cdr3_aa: ASTNSFEQY
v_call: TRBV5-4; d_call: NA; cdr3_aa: ASSLFRGRPQKEQF
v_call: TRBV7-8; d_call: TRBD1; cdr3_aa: ASSRGQPSGNTIY
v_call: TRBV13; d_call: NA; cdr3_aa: ASSLGQGLHYGYP
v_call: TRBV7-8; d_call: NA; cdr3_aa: ASSLASGDYGYT
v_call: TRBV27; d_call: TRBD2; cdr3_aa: ATSGLAGVYNEQF
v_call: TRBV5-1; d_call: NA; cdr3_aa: ASSLNLENSPLH
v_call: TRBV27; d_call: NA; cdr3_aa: ASNPIAQGTNTEAF
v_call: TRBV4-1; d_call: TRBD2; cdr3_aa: ASSQGILGATGGADTQY
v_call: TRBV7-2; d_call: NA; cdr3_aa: ASSLVYLEQF
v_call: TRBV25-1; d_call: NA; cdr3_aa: ASSQGGSGNTIY
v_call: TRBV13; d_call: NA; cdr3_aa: ASSFIGIREQY
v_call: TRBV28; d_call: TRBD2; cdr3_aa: ASSLWGLAGEQY
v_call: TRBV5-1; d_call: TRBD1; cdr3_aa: ASSWGDRVLSSPLH
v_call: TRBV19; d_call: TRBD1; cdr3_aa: ASSSGTGGKNEQF
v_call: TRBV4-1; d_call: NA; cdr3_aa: ASSQPRTAATEAF
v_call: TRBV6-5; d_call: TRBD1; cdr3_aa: ASSHYRGDEKLF
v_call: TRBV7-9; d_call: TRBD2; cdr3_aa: ASSFAGGADTGELF
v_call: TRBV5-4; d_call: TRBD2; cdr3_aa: ASSSRLEGGPGHEQF
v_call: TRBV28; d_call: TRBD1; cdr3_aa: ASSRTGSSYNEQF